Presented here are 11 T cell receptor beta chains from one specimen sequenced in a study of blood T cell repertoires in COVID-19. Assay used: immunoSEQ multiplex PCR; TCRdb lists only in-frame clones, some missing. The data show under 250,000 clones, approximately 82% seen once. Material: peripheral blood. Receptors originate from a man aged 50-60 years with active or convalescent COVID-19.

In DNA form, the CDR3 reads TGTGCCAGCAGCGTAGTAGGCAGGGGGAACACTGAAGCTTTCTTT. Translation gives CASSVVGRGNTEAFF. The chain links TRBV9 to TRBJ1-1, with D tentatively TRBD1 (6 bases). This CDR3 region has 15 residues. V was trimmed by 0 bases and J by 1 base, leaving 10 bases between them. Germline loops: CDR1 SGDLS, CDR2 YYNGEE.

This sequence joins TRBV29-1 and TRBJ1-2, with TRBD1 identical over 9 bases. V lost 5 bases, J lost 6 bases, and 7 bases stayed unmatched. Germline values: CDR1 SQVTM, CDR2 ANQGSEA. The CDR3 runs 13 residues. The CDR3 is CSVNMGQGDGYTF. The CDR3 DNA is TGCAGCGTTAATATGGGACAGGGAGATGGCTACACCTTC.

CDR3 DNA: TGTGCCAGCACTCAATGGGAGGGGAGATATGGCTACACCTTC. It encodes CASTQWEGRYGYTF. V is TRBV3-1 (or the pseudogene TRBV3-2) and J is TRBJ1-2, with D perhaps matching TRBD1 (5 bases). V was cut by 7 bases and J by 5 bases, with 17 bases left in between. Germline lookup yields CDR1 LGHDT and CDR2 YNNKEL (reference sequence). This CDR3 spans 14 amino acids.

V is TRBV5-1 and J is TRBJ2-5; D is possibly TRBD1 (5 bases). Per the germline V gene, CDR1 is SGHRS and CDR2 is YFSETQ. The V gene lost 2 bases and the J gene lost 1 base, with 9 bases spanning the gap. The CDR3 runs 14 residues. CDR3 amino acids: CASSFDSLQETQYF. Written as DNA, the CDR3 is TGCGCCAGCAGCTTCGACAGCCTCCAAGAGACCCAGTACTTC.

The chain links TRBV28 to TRBJ1-2; the match to TRBD1 covers 11 bases. V gave up 4 bases and J gave up 4 bases; unmatched junction bases: 8. Per the germline V gene, CDR1 is MDHEN and CDR2 is SYDVKM. The CDR3 contains 16 residues. The CDR3 sequence is CASSSPSGQGAYGYTF. CDR3 coding DNA: TGTGCCAGCAGTTCGCCTTCCGGACAGGGGGCCTATGGCTACACCTTC.

The V call is TRBV9, the J call TRBJ2-1, with D perhaps TRBD1 (6 bases). CDR1 and CDR2 from the germline V gene are SGDLS and YYNGEE. Trimming stripped 4 bases from V and 8 bases from J, with 28 bases between. The CDR3 spans 18 residues. The chain's CDR3 is CASSSPLGADSLIDEQFF. DNA of the CDR3: TGTGCCAGCAGCTCGCCCTTGGGGGCAGATTCCCTAATTGATGAGCAGTTCTTC. The full variable domain, in which reference TRBV9 and TRBJ2-1 provide the parts outside the CDR3, is DSGVTQTPKHLITATGQRVTLRCSPRSGDLSVYWYQQSLDQGLQFLIQYYNGEERAKGNILERFSAQQFPDLHSELNLSSLELGDSALYFCASSSPLGADSLIDEQFFGPGTRLTVL.

The chain joins TRBV7-8 to TRBJ2-3, with 9 bases fitting TRBD2. Germline trimming cut 3 bases from V and 5 bases from J; bases unmatched to any gene: 9. The CDR3 length is 16 residues. CDR1 is SGHVS, CDR2 FQNEAQ, per germline. CDR3 amino acids: CASSFGRGGRKDTQYF. CDR3 sequence (DNA): TGTGCCAGCAGCTTTGGGCGGGGGGGCCGGAAAGATACGCAGTATTTT.

The rearrangement links TRBV5-1 to TRBJ1-2; TRBD1 matches 9 bases. Germline CDR1 is SGHRS and CDR2 is YFSETQ. The CDR3 extends over 15 amino acids. Trimming removed 3 bases from V and 6 bases from J; junction bases left unmatched: 9. CDR3 DNA sequence: TGCGCCAGCAGCTCCGCCGGGACAGGGCTCCATGGCTACACCTTC. This codes for CASSSAGTGLHGYTF.

CDR3 loop: CASSVSVGTSGGPTRNEQFF. The CDR3 nucleotides read TGTGCCAGCAGCGTAAGTGTTGGGACTAGCGGGGGGCCAACGAGGAATGAGCAGTTCTTC. V gene TRBV9 combines with J gene TRBJ2-1, with 15 nucleotides matching TRBD2. Germline assignment: CDR1 SGDLS and CDR2 YYNGEE. V shed 1 base and J 7 bases; nucleotides not matched to a gene: 15. The CDR3 spans 20 residues.

The chain joins TRBV7-9 to TRBJ1-2; D is ambiguous. Germline V gene sequence: CDR1 SEHNR, CDR2 FQNEAQ (reference sequence). Trimming removed 5 bases at V and 4 bases at J, with 11 bases between. The CDR3 runs to 13 residues. The CDR3 DNA reads as TGTGCCAGCAGCCGAGGACTCCCCTATGGCTACACCTTC. It translates to CASSRGLPYGYTF.

The chain employs TRBV5-4 and TRBJ2-2; 12 bases agree with TRBD2. Germline loops: CDR1 SGHNT, CDR2 YYREEE (reference sequence). The V segment lost 0 bases and the J segment 9 bases; nucleotides outside the gene matches: 9. The CDR3 sequence is 17 residues long. Here the CDR3 reads CASSLAGASGGARELFF. In DNA form, the CDR3 reads TGTGCCAGCAGCTTGGCCGGGGCTAGCGGGGGGGCAAGGGAGCTGTTTTTT.